The clone carrying this TCR beta chain was found a few times. Its cognate antigen is unknown. The PCR made use of 60 Vbeta and 13 Jbeta primers. Sequencing used immunoSEQ multiplex PCR; TCRdb keeps in-frame clones, though not all of them. The sample records about 84,000 clones, roughly 61% being singletons. Germline V gene data show CDR1 as GTSNPN and CDR2 as SVGIG (reference sequence). This CDR3 has 13 residues. Between the trimmed V and J ends, which lost 1 base and 0 bases, there was a span of 4 bases. This sample stems from a study of cytomegalovirus exposure and HLA in healthy donors. The study's findings and limits: A prior analysis recorded that most TCR beta V segments were productive about 87% or about 30% of the time. Donors were assumed by presence/absence analyses to have roughly uniform sequencing depth.

This clonotype was obtained from a woman in her thirties or forties in good health and CMV-seropositive. What was sequenced was PBMCs. V gene TRBV30 combines with J gene TRBJ1-5; D gene unclear. CDR3 sequence (DNA): TGTGCCTGGAGTGCCTATAGCAATCAGCCCCAGCATTTT. Amino acids: CAWSAYSNQPQHF. Looking up the rest from reference TRBV30 and TRBJ1-5 gives the full variable domain: SQTIHQWPATLVQPVGSPLSLECTVEGTSNPNLYWYRQAAGRGLQLLFYSVGIGQISSEVPQNLSASRPQDRQFILSSKKLLLSDSGFYLCAWSAYSNQPQHFGDGTRLSIL.